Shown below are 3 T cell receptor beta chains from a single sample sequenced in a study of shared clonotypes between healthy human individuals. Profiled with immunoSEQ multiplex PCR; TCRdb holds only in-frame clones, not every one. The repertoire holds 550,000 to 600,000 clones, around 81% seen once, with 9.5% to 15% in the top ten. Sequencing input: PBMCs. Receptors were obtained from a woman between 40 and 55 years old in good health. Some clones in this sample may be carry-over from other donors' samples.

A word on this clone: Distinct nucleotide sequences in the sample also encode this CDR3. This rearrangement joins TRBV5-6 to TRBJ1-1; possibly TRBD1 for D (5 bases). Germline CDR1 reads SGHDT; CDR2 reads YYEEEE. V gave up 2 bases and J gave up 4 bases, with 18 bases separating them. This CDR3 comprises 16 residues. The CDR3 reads CASSFGTGYSSTEAFF. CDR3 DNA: TGTGCCAGCAGCTTCGGGACGGGGTATAGTAGCACTGAAGCTTTCTTT.

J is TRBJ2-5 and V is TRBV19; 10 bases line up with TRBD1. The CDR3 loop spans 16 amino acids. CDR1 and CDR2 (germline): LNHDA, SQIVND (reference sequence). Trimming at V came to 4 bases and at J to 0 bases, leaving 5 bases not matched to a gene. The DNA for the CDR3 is TGTGCCAGTAGTACGCGGACAGGGGGGTACCAAGAGACCCAGTACTTC. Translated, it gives CASSTRTGGYQETQYF.

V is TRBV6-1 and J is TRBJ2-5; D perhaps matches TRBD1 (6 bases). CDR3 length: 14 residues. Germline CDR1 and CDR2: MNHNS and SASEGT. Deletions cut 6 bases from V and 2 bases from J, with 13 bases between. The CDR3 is CASSLGQLQETQYF. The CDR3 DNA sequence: TGTGCCAGCAGCCTAGGACAGCTACAAGAGACCCAGTACTTC.